This paragraph covers one T cell receptor beta chain sequence. This sample is drawn from a study of blood T cell repertoires in COVID-19. Study-level background: Acute and convalescent COVID-19 samples came from the United States, Italy and Spain. T cells, B-cell-depleted T cells, or PBMCs supplied cDNA or gDNA.

The germline V gene encodes CDR1 SGHAT and CDR2 FQNNGV. This CDR3 has 15 amino acids. With 4 bases clipped from V and 1 base from J, the junction kept 3 bases outside the gene matches. The assay was immunoSEQ multiplex PCR, and TCRdb's table has in-frame clones only and misses some. The sample contains 150,000 to 200,000 clones, 85% of which appear only once. The chain links TRBV11-2 to TRBJ1-5; 8 bases agree with TRBD1. The source material was peripheral blood. The receptor comes from a human donor with acute or convalescent COVID-19. The donor label of this sample is uncertain. The CDR3: CASSYTGGSNQPQHF. CDR3 in DNA: TGTGCCAGCAGCTACACAGGGGGGAGCAATCAGCCCCAGCATTTT.